The 14 T cell receptor beta chains below were found in one sample sequenced in a study of blood T cell repertoires in COVID-19 (dated by TCRdb to about 2020). Libraries came from the immunoSEQ multiplex PCR assay. The table was pulled from immuneACCESS by TCRdb, which kept in-frame rearrangements only. Such tables lose some clones; where checked, under half of the loss comes from unresolved V genes, and the rest has no known cause. In all, the sample holds about 410,000 clones, and 85% to 90% of those were seen once. The ten largest clones add up to 1.7% of the sample. Material for sequencing was PBMCs or T cells enriched from blood (not recorded which). The receptors stem from a woman under 40 who had recovered from COVID-19.

This clone has a handful of counts. The chain employs TRBV5-6 and TRBJ2-2; 7 nucleotides align to TRBD2. Trimming took 2 bases from V and 1 from J; bases not matched to a gene: 5. Looked up from germline, CDR1 is SGHDT and CDR2 is YYEEEE. This CDR3 is built from 16 residues. The chain's CDR3 is CASSFWWTRNTGELFF. For the CDR3, the DNA is TGTGCCAGCAGCTTTTGGTGGACTAGGAACACCGGGGAGCTGTTTTTT.

The chain employs TRBV9 and TRBJ2-5; 8 nucleotides align to TRBD1. Trimming took 0 bases from V and 3 from J; bases not matched to a gene: 1. The CDR3 consists of 14 residues. CDR1 is SGDLS, CDR2 YYNGEE, per germline. The CDR3 protein is CASSVDRGKETQYF. CDR3 in DNA: TGTGCCAGCAGCGTAGACAGGGGGAAAGAGACCCAGTACTTC.

A single count supports this clone. The V and J genes are TRBV5-6 and TRBJ2-7, with D perhaps matching TRBD2 (6 bases). Trimming left V 0 bases short and J 0 bases short, with 13 bases between. The CDR3 contains 16 residues. The V gene's germline CDR1 is SGHDT and CDR2 YYEEEE. The CDR3 DNA is TGTGCCAGCAGCTTGGTAGGGGCGGGAAGCTCCTACGAGCAGTACTTC. Protein: CASSLVGAGSSYEQYF.

This chain uses TRBV27 with TRBJ2-2; 10 nucleotides agree with TRBD2. CDR1 and CDR2 (germline): MNHEY, SMNVEV (reference sequence). Trimming removed 1 base from V and 6 bases from J; junction bases left unmatched: 11. The CDR3 loop spans 18 amino acids. The CDR3 spells CASSLLRTSGTLPGELFF. The CDR3 region has the DNA TGTGCCAGCAGTTTATTGCGGACTAGCGGAACACTGCCCGGGGAGCTGTTTTTT.

This sequence joins TRBV7-9 and TRBJ1-3, with D possibly matching TRBD1 (5 bases). The CDR3 is 14 amino acids. Germline-derived CDR1 and CDR2 are SEHNR and FQNEAQ (reference sequence). Trimming left V 3 bases short and J 4 bases short, with 10 bases between. The CDR3 here is CASSFEGVGNTIYF. In DNA form, the CDR3 reads TGTGCCAGCAGCTTCGAAGGGGTGGGAAACACCATATATTTT.

The chain links TRBV19 to TRBJ1-5; no firm D call. The V end lost 3 bases, the J end lost 4 bases, and 4 bases lay between the germline ends. From germline, CDR1 is LNHDA and CDR2 SQIVND (reference sequence). The CDR3 loop spans 12 amino acids. CDR3 nucleotide sequence: TGTGCCAGTAGTATTACTAATCAGCCCCAGCATTTT. It encodes CASSITNQPQHF.

The chain uses TRBV15 and TRBJ1-2, with unresolved D. Germline V gives CDR1 LNHNV, CDR2 YYDKDF (reference sequence). The CDR3 runs 15 residues. Trimming removed 1 base from V and 6 bases from J, with 15 bases in between. CDR3 region: CATSRGFSGGDGYTF. CDR3 in DNA: TGTGCCACCAGCAGAGGCTTTTCGGGAGGTGATGGCTACACCTTC. Drawing the rest from reference TRBV15 and TRBJ1-2, the complete variable domain is DAMVIQNPRYQVTQFGKPVTLSCSQTLNHNVMYWYQQKSSQAPKLLFHYYDKDFNNEADTPDNFQSRRPNTSFCFLDIRSPGLGDTAMYLCATSRGFSGGDGYTFGSGTRLTVV.

For this clone: The junction departs from germline at one end; a sequencing error may be responsible. This chain joins TRBV12-3 or TRBV12-4 and TRBJ1-6; 7 bases match TRBD1. The CDR3 spans 11 residues. DNA of the CDR3: TGTGCCAGCAGCCTCGGACAGGAACCCTTCTTT. This translates into CASSLGQEPFF.

DNA for the CDR3: TGTGCCAGCAGCTTGGAGACAGGGGGCGGTGAGACCCAGTACTTC. It codes for CASSLETGGGETQYF. The rearrangement joins TRBV5-4 to TRBJ2-5, with 10 bases identical to TRBD1. The CDR3 totals 15 residues. Unmatched junction bases numbered 4, after V lost 0 bases and J lost 5 bases. The germline V gene has CDR1 SGHNT and CDR2 YYREEE (reference sequence).

The chain joins TRBV5-1 to TRBJ1-1, with a weak D call TRBD1 (6 bases). There are 16 residues in the CDR3. The ends were cut back, 1 base at V and 1 base at J, with 14 bases in the middle. Germline CDR1 is SGHRS and CDR2 is YFSETQ. CDR3 in amino acids: CASSLTGTDRNTEAFF. CDR3 coding DNA: TGCGCCAGCAGCTTGACAGGGACGGACAGGAACACTGAAGCTTTCTTT. Using reference TRBV5-1 and TRBJ1-1 for the parts outside the CDR3, the full variable domain is KAGVTQTPRYLIKTRGQQVTLSCSPISGHRSVSWYQQTPGQGLQFLFEYFSETQRNKGNFPGRFSGRQFSNSRSEMNVSTLELGDSALYLCASSLTGTDRNTEAFFGQGTRLTVV.

The rearrangement joins TRBV19 to TRBJ2-5; 10 nucleotides line up with TRBD1. V shed 8 bases and J 5 bases; nucleotides not matched to a gene: 14. The CDR3 length is 16 residues. The germline V gene has CDR1 LNHDA and CDR2 SQIVND (reference sequence). CDR3: CASGDRDRGEEETQYF. CDR3 in DNA: TGTGCCAGTGGGGACCGGGACAGGGGAGAGGAGGAGACCCAGTACTTC.

The rearrangement uses TRBV18 and TRBJ2-2, with 8 bases lining up with TRBD1. V was clipped by 2 bases and J by 3 bases; unmatched bases: 5. The CDR3 loop spans 16 amino acids. Looked up from germline, CDR1 is KGHSH and CDR2 is LQKENI. This chain's CDR3 is CASSPRVTGDTGELFF. The CDR3 DNA is TGTGCCAGCTCACCAAGGGTGACAGGGGACACCGGGGAGCTGTTTTTT.

This chain connects TRBV15 to TRBJ2-3; no clear D. V lost 5 bases to trimming and J lost 2 bases, with 11 bases between them. Germline-derived CDR1 and CDR2 are LNHNV and YYDKDF (reference sequence). This CDR3 has 14 amino acids. The CDR3 loop is CATSLAANTDTQYF. The CDR3 nucleotides read TGTGCCACCAGCCTCGCGGCGAACACAGATACGCAGTATTTT.

The chain uses TRBV27 and TRBJ1-6, with D unclear. The CDR3 covers 18 residues. Looked up from germline, CDR1 is MNHEY and CDR2 is SMNVEV (reference sequence). Trimming left V 0 bases short and J 5 bases short, with 17 bases between. The CDR3 protein is CASSLSSVSWRNNSPLHF. The DNA for the CDR3 is TGTGCCAGCAGTTTATCGTCAGTATCGTGGCGGAATAATTCACCCCTCCACTTT.